A selection of T cell receptor beta chains follows, all from one sample in a study of T cells after posttransplantation cyclophosphamide. Using immunoSEQ multiplex PCR, the repertoire was profiled, and TCRdb retains in-frame clones only, with some absent. The sample shows 7,000 to 9,500 clones, none of them appearing just once. This sample comprised PBMCs, obtained approximately 380 days after allogeneic stem cell transplant with posttransplant cyclophosphamide. The receptors come from a male patient aged 50 to 59 who received an allogeneic stem cell transplant from a related donor and was CMV-positive. Some T cells here may be from the graft donor. Both conserved end residues are part of each CDR3. Each record gives: clone size, D gene, J gene, V gene, CDR3 protein, CDR3 DNA. D genes are given only for firm matches. Size is omitted from some rows. Given values are once, few, many or a class for expanded clones.

clone size: many; D gene: TRBD2; J gene: TRBJ2-1; V gene: TRBV5-1; CDR3 protein: CASSSLAGGPNEQFF; CDR3 DNA: TGCGCCAGCAGCTCGCTAGCGGGAGGCCCCAATGAGCAGTTCTTC
clone size: many; D gene: NA; J gene: TRBJ2-2; V gene: TRBV5-5; CDR3 protein: CASRLTGFSGELFF; CDR3 DNA: TGTGCCAGCCGACTCACAGGGTTTTCCGGGGAGCTGTTTTTT
clone size: many; D gene: TRBD2; J gene: TRBJ2-7; V gene: TRBV7-2; CDR3 protein: CASSFLAGGLYEQYF; CDR3 DNA: TGTGCCAGCAGCTTTCTAGCGGGGGGGCTCTACGAGCAGTACTTC
clone size: many; D gene: NA; J gene: TRBJ2-6; V gene: TRBV21-1; CDR3 protein: CASSQTGWGQKRIRSGANVLTF; CDR3 DNA: TGTGCCAGCAGCCAAACAGGGTGGGGACAGAAGAGGATTCGCTCTGGGGCCAACGTCCTGACTTTC
clone size: many; D gene: NA; J gene: TRBJ1-6; V gene: TRBV4-3; CDR3 protein: CASSQDSRGSNSPLHF; CDR3 DNA: TGCGCCAGCAGCCAAGATAGTCGGGGGTCGAATTCACCCCTCCACTTT
clone size: many; D gene: TRBD1; J gene: TRBJ1-5; V gene: TRBV27; CDR3 protein: CASSLLQGGQPQHF; CDR3 DNA: TGTGCCAGCAGTTTACTTCAGGGGGGCCAGCCCCAGCATTTT
clone size: medium-sized; D gene: TRBD1; J gene: TRBJ2-2; V gene: TRBV10-3; CDR3 protein: CAISENRGRVSTGELFF; CDR3 DNA: TGTGCCATCAGTGAGAACAGGGGGCGCGTATCGACCGGGGAGCTGTTTTTT
clone size: many; D gene: TRBD1; J gene: TRBJ1-3; V gene: TRBV7-9; CDR3 protein: CASSFTQGDTIYF; CDR3 DNA: TGTGCCAGCAGCTTTACTCAGGGGGACACCATATATTTT
clone size: NA; D gene: TRBD1; J gene: TRBJ2-5; V gene: TRBV9; CDR3 protein: CASSVTGGAETQYF; CDR3 DNA: TGTGCCAGCAGCGTAACAGGGGGCGCGGAGACCCAGTACTTC
clone size: medium-sized; D gene: TRBD2; J gene: TRBJ2-7; V gene: TRBV7-9; CDR3 protein: CATTVGSGGYEQYF; CDR3 DNA: TGTGCCACTACGGTGGGTAGCGGGGGCTACGAGCAGTACTTC
clone size: many; D gene: NA; J gene: TRBJ1-4; V gene: TRBV7-2; CDR3 protein: CASREETTNEKLFF; CDR3 DNA: TGTGCCAGCAGAGAGGAAACAACTAATGAAAAACTGTTTTTT
clone size: many; D gene: TRBD2; J gene: TRBJ2-3; V gene: TRBV6-5; CDR3 protein: CASRTSGGTDTQYF; CDR3 DNA: TGTGCCAGCAGGACTAGCGGGGGGACAGATACGCAGTATTTT
clone size: many; D gene: TRBD1; J gene: TRBJ1-5; V gene: TRBV27; CDR3 protein: CASSRGQGWQPQHF; CDR3 DNA: TGTGCCAGCAGTCGGGGACAGGGGTGGCAGCCCCAGCATTTT
clone size: many; D gene: NA; J gene: TRBJ1-5; V gene: TRBV29-1; CDR3 protein: CSVGGGSNQPQHF; CDR3 DNA: TGCAGCGTTGGAGGGGGAAGCAATCAGCCCCAGCATTTT
clone size: many; D gene: NA; J gene: TRBJ2-2; V gene: TRBV30; CDR3 protein: CAWIYLWGVGGLFF; CDR3 DNA: TGTGCCTGGATTTATTTGTGGGGCGTGGGTGGGCTGTTTTTT
clone size: many; D gene: TRBD2; J gene: TRBJ2-7; V gene: TRBV7-2; CDR3 protein: CASSWTRGPYEQYF; CDR3 DNA: TGTGCCAGCAGTTGGACTAGGGGACCCTACGAGCAGTACTTC
clone size: medium-sized; D gene: TRBD1; J gene: TRBJ1-2; V gene: TRBV7-8; CDR3 protein: CASSQTGDYGYTF; CDR3 DNA: TGTGCCAGCAGTCAGACAGGGGACTATGGCTACACCTTC
clone size: medium-sized; D gene: NA; J gene: TRBJ1-4; V gene: TRBV6-5; CDR3 protein: CASGRVNEKLFF; CDR3 DNA: TGTGCCAGCGGGCGGGTTAATGAAAAACTGTTTTTT
clone size: many; D gene: TRBD2; J gene: TRBJ2-3; V gene: TRBV5-6; CDR3 protein: CASSFPLTSGGHTDTQYF; CDR3 DNA: TGTGCCAGCAGCTTTCCCCTGACTAGCGGGGGCCACACAGATACGCAGTATTTT
clone size: many; D gene: TRBD2; J gene: TRBJ2-1; V gene: TRBV13; CDR3 protein: CASRGGSSYNEQFF; CDR3 DNA: TGTGCCAGCCGGGGGGGATCCTCCTACAATGAGCAGTTCTTC
clone size: many; D gene: NA; J gene: TRBJ2-5; V gene: TRBV29-1; CDR3 protein: CSVEDGRQAQETQYF; CDR3 DNA: TGCAGCGTTGAAGACGGAAGACAGGCCCAAGAGACCCAGTACTTC
clone size: many; D gene: NA; J gene: TRBJ1-1; V gene: TRBV13; CDR3 protein: CASSLVRGSNTEAFF; CDR3 DNA: TGTGCCAGCAGCTTAGTCCGAGGGTCCAACACTGAAGCTTTCTTT
clone size: many; D gene: NA; J gene: TRBJ2-5; V gene: TRBV7-9; CDR3 protein: CASTHQDSGTRAQYF; CDR3 DNA: TGTGCCAGCACCCACCAGGACTCTGGGACTCGGGCCCAGTACTTC